One T cell receptor (beta chain) is described in this entry. Antigen unknown. TCRdb's copy holds only in-frame clones and misses some; the assay was immunoSEQ multiplex PCR. The sample holds about 120,000 clones, roughly 84% seen once. The sample belongs to a study of identifying expanded T cells in peripheral blood. Study-wide findings and caveats: Differentially abundant clones: roughly 1.2 between replicates, about 17 at approximately 13 days, approximately 18 at four. Two-week clone count variance significantly increased as total template count grew.

CDR3 length: 15 amino acids. CDR1 and CDR2 from the germline V gene are GTSNPN and SVGIG (reference sequence). Trimming removed 0 bases from V and 0 bases from J; junction bases left unmatched: 1. Healthy donors had no documented immune events, such as infections, while sampled. The chain has TRBV30 and TRBJ2-2; 7 bases are a match to TRBD1. The source of this sequence is a person aged 18 to 75 in good health. The sample comprised blood. The DNA for the CDR3 is TGTGCCTGGAGTGTAGGGACAGCGAACACCGGGGAGCTGTTTTTT. Its protein product is CAWSVGTANTGELFF.